This T cell receptor beta chain was found in a study of T cells in Graves' hyperthyroidism and ophthalmopathy. The wider study: Once the initial diagnosis was made, peripheral blood was obtained before any treatment.

Thyroid ultrasound, orbital computed tomography, clinical symptoms, and serum thyroxine and TRAb underpinned diagnoses. RNA transcripts gave rise to amplified TCR beta CDR3 regions. During a first-round RT-PCR of the TCR CDR3, the HTBI primer set was used. One entry per CDR3 protein, called by TCRdb with MiXCR from the multiplex PCR reads. The table has about 290,000 distinct CDR3 sequences, 15% to 20% seen once. V lost 1 base and J 8 bases, leaving 9 bases between the germline ends. This CDR3 spans 13 amino acids. CDR1 and CDR2 from the germline V gene are PRHDT and FYEKMQ (reference sequence). This chain links TRBV13 with TRBJ2-1; no clear D. Sequences were obtained from blood. This TCR derives from a woman in her fifties or sixties with Graves' ophthalmopathy. The CDR3 loop reads CASSLAFGDEQFF. CDR3 DNA: TGTGCCAGCAGCTTAGCCTTTGGCGATGAGCAGTTCTTC.